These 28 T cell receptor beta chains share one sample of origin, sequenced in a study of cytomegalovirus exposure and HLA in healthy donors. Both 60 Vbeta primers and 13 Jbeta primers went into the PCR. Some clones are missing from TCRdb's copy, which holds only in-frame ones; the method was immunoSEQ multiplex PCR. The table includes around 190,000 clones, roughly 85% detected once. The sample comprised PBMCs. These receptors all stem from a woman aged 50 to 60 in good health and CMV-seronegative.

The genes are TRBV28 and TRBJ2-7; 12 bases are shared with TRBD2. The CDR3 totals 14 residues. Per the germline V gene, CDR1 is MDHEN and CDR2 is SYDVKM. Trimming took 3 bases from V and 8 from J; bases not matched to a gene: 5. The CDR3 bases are TGTGCCAGCAGTTTGCTAGCGGGAGGGCCTCAGCAGTACTTC. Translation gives CASSLLAGGPQQYF. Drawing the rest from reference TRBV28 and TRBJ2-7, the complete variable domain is DVKVTQSSRYLVKRTGEKVFLECVQDMDHENMFWYRQDPGLGLRLIYFSYDVKMKEKGDIPEGYSVSREKKERFSLILESASTNQTSMYLCASSLLAGGPQQYFGPGTRLTVT.

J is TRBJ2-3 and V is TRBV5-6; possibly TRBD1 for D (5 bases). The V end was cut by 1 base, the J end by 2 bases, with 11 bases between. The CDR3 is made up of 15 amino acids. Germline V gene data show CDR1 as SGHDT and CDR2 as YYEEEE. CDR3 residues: CASSLQGHSTDTQYF. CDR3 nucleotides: TGTGCCAGCAGCTTGCAAGGACATTCCACAGATACGCAGTATTTT.

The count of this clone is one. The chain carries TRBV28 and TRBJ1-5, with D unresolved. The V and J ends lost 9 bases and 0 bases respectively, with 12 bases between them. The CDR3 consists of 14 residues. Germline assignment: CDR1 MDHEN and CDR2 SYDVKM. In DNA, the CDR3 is TGTGCCAGTTATGGGAGGGCTAGCAATCAGCCCCAGCATTTT. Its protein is CASYGRASNQPQHF.

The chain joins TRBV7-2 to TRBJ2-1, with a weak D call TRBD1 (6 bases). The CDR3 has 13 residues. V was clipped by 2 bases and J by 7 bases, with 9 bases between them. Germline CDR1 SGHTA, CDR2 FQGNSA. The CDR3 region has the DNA TGTGCCAGCAGCTTAACAGGGCAGAATGAGCAGTTCTTC. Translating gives CASSLTGQNEQFF. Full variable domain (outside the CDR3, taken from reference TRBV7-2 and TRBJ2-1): GAGVSQSPSNKVTEKGKDVELRCDPISGHTALYWYRQSLGQGLEFLIYFQGNSAPDKSGLPSDRFSAERTGGSVSTLTIQRTQQEDSAVYLCASSLTGQNEQFFGPGTRLTVL.

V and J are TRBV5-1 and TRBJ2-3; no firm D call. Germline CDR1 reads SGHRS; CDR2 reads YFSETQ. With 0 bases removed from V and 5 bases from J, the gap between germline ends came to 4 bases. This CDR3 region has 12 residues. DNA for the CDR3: TGCGCCAGCAGCTTGGCCCGAGATACGCAGTATTTT. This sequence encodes CASSLARDTQYF.

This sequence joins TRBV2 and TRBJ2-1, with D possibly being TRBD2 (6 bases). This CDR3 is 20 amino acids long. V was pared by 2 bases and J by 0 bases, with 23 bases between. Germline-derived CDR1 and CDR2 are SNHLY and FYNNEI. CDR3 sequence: CASSELGTPTRGSSYNEQFF. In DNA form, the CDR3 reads TGTGCCAGCAGTGAATTGGGGACTCCAACCCGAGGTAGCTCCTACAATGAGCAGTTCTTC.

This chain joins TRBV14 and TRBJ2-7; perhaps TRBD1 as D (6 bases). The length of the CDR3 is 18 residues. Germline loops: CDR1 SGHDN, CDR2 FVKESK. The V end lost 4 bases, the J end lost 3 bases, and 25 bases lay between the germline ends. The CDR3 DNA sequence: TGTGCCAGCAGCCCAGACGGGCTGGGGGCCTGGCAAGACTACGAGCAGTACTTC. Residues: CASSPDGLGAWQDYEQYF.

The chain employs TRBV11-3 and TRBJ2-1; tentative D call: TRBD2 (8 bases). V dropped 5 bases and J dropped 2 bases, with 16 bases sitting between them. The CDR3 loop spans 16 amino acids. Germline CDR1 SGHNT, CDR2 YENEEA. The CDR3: CASSPSGGTAYNEQFF. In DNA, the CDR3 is TGTGCCAGCAGCCCCTCGGGGGGGACAGCCTACAATGAGCAGTTCTTC.

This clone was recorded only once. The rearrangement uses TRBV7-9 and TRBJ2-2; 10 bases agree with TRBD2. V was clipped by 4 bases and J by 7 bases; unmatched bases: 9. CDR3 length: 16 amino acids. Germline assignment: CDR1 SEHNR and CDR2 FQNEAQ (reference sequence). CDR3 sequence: CASSSYGTSVDGELFF. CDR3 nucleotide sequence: TGTGCCAGCAGCTCCTATGGGACTAGCGTCGACGGGGAGCTGTTTTTT.

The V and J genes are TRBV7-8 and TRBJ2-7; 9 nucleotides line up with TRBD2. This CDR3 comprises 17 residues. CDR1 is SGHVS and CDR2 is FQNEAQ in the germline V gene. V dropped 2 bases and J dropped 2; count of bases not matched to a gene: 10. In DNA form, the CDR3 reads TGTGCCAGCAGCTTATCCGGGACTGGCGGGAGGGCCTACGAGCAGTACTTC. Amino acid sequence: CASSLSGTGGRAYEQYF.

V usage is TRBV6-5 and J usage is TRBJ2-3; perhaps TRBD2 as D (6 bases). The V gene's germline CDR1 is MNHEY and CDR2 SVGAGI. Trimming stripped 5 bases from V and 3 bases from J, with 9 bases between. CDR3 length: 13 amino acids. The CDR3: CASSRLETDTQYF. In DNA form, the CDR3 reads TGTGCCAGCAGTCGACTAGAAACAGATACGCAGTATTTT.

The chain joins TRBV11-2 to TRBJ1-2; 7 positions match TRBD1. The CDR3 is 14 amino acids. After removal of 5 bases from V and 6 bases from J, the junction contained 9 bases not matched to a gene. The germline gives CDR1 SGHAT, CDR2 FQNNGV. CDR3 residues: CASSLSRQGDGYTF. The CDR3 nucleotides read TGTGCCAGCAGCCTATCACGACAGGGAGATGGCTACACCTTC.

CDR3 residues: CASSWPGSVSTGELFF. CDR3 nucleotides: TGCGCCAGCAGCTGGCCCGGTAGCGTTAGCACCGGGGAGCTGTTTTTT. V and J are TRBV5-1 and TRBJ2-2, with D tentatively TRBD2 (5 bases). This CDR3 contains 16 residues. V was trimmed by 3 bases and J by 4 bases, leaving 16 bases between them. Germline CDR1 and CDR2: SGHRS and YFSETQ.

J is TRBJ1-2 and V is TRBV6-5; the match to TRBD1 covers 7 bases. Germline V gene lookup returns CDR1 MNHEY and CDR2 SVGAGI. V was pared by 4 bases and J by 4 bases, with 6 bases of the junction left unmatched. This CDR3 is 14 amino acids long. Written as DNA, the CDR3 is TGTGCCAGCAGTTCCGAACAGGGGCCCTATGGCTACACCTTC. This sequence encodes CASSSEQGPYGYTF.

The CDR3, as DNA: TGTGCCAGCTCGCCGGGACAGCCCGGGGAGACCCAGTACTTC. This translates into CASSPGQPGETQYF. The chain is built from TRBV18 and TRBJ2-5; 7 bases align to TRBD1. The trim removed 6 bases at V and 5 bases at J, leaving 9 bases unmatched. Germline V gene sequence: CDR1 KGHSH, CDR2 LQKENI. The CDR3 runs to 14 residues.

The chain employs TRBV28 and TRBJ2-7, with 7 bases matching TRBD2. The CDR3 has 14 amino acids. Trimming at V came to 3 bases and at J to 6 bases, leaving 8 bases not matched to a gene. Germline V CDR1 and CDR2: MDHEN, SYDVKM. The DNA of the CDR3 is TGTGCCAGCAGTTTCCCTTCAAGGGAGGGCGAGCAGTACTTC. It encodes CASSFPSREGEQYF.

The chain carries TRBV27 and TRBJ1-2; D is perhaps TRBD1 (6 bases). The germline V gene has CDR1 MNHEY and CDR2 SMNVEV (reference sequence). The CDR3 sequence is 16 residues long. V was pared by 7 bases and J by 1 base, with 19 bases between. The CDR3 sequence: CASKPQGLPYNYGYTF. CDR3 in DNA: TGTGCCAGCAAACCCCAGGGGTTACCATATAACTATGGCTACACCTTC.

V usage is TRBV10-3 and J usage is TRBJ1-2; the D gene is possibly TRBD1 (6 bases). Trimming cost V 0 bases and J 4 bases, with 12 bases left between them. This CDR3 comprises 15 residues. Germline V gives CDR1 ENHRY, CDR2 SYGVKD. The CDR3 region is CAISESSGAGYGYTF. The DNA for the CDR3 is TGTGCCATCAGTGAGTCTTCAGGGGCCGGCTATGGCTACACCTTC.

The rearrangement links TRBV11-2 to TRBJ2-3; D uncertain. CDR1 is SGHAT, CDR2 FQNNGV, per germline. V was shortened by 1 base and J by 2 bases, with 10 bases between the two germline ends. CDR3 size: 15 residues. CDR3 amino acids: CASSLVAGNTDTQYF. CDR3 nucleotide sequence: TGTGCCAGCAGCTTAGTGGCAGGCAACACAGATACGCAGTATTTT.

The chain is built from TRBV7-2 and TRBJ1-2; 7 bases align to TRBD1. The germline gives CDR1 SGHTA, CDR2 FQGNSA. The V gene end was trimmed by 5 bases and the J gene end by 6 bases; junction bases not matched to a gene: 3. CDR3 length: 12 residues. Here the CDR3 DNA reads TGTGCCAGCAGCATGACAGGGAATGGCTACACCTTC. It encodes CASSMTGNGYTF.

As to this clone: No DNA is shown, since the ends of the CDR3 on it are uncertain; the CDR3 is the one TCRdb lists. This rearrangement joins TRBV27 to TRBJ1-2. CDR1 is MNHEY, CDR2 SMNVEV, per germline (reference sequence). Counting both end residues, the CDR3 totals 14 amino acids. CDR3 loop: CASSSSGLSYGYTF.

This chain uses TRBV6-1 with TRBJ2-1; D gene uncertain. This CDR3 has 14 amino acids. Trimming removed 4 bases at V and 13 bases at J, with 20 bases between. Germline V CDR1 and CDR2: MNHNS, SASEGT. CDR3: CASSGGLFTAKQFF. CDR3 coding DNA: TGTGCCAGCAGTGGAGGCCTTTTTACGGCAAAACAGTTCTTC.

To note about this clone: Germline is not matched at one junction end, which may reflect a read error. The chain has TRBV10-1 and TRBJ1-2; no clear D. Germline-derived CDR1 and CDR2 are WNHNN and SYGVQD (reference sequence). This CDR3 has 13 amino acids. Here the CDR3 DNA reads TGCGCCAGCATCTCGGCGAGGAACTATGGCCACACCTTC. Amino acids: CASISARNYGHTF.

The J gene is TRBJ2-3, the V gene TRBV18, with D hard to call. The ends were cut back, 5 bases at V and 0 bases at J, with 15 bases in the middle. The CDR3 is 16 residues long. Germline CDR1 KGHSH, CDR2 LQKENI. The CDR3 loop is CASSAAPSPSTDTQYF. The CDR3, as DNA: TGTGCCAGCTCAGCTGCCCCTAGTCCTAGCACAGATACGCAGTATTTT.

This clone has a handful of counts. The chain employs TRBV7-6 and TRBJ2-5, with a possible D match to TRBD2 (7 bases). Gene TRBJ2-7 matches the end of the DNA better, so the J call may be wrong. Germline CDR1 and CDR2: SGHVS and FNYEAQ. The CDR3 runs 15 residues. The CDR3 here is CASSLGAGGGGEQYF. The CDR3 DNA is TGTGCCAGCAGCTTAGGGGCTGGGGGGGGCGGCGAGCAGTACTTC.

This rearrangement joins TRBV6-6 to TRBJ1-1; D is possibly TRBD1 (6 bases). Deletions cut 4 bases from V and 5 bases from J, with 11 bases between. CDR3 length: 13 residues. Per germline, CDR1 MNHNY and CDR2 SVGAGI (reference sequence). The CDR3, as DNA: TGTGCCAGCAGTTCCCCCACAGGGACTGAAGCTTTCTTT. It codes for CASSSPTGTEAFF.

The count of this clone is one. The CDR3 nucleotides read TGTGCCAGCAGCAAGACAGGAAACCTACTAGAGACCCAGTACTTC. Translated: CASSKTGNLLETQYF. The genes are TRBV7-8 and TRBJ2-5; tentative D call: TRBD1 (6 bases). The CDR3 runs to 15 residues. Trimming shortened V by 5 bases and J by 4 bases, and 17 bases separated the two germline ends. From germline, CDR1 is SGHVS and CDR2 FQNEAQ.

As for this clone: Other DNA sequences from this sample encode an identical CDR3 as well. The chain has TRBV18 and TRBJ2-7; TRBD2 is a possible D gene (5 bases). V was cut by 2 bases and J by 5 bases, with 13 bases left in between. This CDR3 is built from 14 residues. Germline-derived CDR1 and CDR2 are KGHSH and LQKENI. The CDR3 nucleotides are TGTGCCAGCTCACCAGCCCTAGCCGATAACGAGCAGTACTTC. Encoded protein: CASSPALADNEQYF. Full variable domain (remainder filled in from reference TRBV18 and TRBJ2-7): NAGVMQNPRHLVRRRGQEARLRCSPMKGHSHVYWYRQLPEEGLKFMVYLQKENIIDESGMPKERFSAEFPKEGPSILRIQQVVRGDSAAYFCASSPALADNEQYFGPGTRLTVT.